The present TCR beta chain was sequenced within a study of human T cells and chemical hapten exposure (TCRdb year 2021). Regarding the complete study: For sensitization, 2% DPC in acetone was applied to a roughly 2 cm by roughly 2 cm area of upper inner arm skin. Weekly therapeutic DPC doses were additionally applied to the scalp of patients throughout the approximately 24-week study period. Patch tests used Finn chambers with 0.01% DPC on the upper back, scored after 6 days by International Contact Dermatitis Research Group standards. Alopecia areata with under or over 50% scalp involvement, alopecia totalis and alopecia universalis were represented in the patient cohort, which was mostly female. Libraries were pooled for sequencing, and variation in per-sample TCR yields was attributed mainly to small differences in library volumes within the pool. Peripheral blood TCR repertoire changes were tracked in vivo in alopecia patients during primary and secondary sensitization to the hapten diphenylcyclopropenone (DPC). Blood samples were taken from patients before sensitization (week 0) and then at 2, 6 and about 24 weeks after DPC sensitization. For TCR sequencing, blood came from about 29 alopecia patients at anywhere from one to four time points (pre-sensitization, 2, 6 and 24 weeks).

V sheds 5 bases and J sheds 6 bases, leaving 19 bases between their ends. Its CDR3 holds 16 amino acids, cysteine through phenylalanine. Just CDR3 DNA is preserved here, 48 bases in frame from base 1. CDR1 and CDR2 (SGHAT, FQNNGV) derive from the germline V gene. General conclusions and limits of the study: Repeated subsampling changed both the strength of the expansion versus patch-test correlation and the threshold at which that correlation became significant. No change with DPC sensitization was found in the number of TCRs above 1 in 1000 frequency, and no evidence of global repertoire structure alterations was found. Compared with pre-sensitization or healthy control sets, expanded TCRs formed significantly more large CDR3 similarity clusters, which is consistent with antigen-driven responses. Because every patient had alopecia, a presumed autoimmune disease, the patients' immune response might differ from that of healthy individuals. Patch test score was positively correlated with the number of PT1 expanded TCRs, with significance at thresholds 8, 16 and 32 but not at 4.

This clonotype was seen ten or more times. There is no known antigen for this receptor. No per-base quality is available; no much larger clone lies one base away. The time point label, as the study defines it: patch test 2, 6 weeks after DPC sensitization. The treatment or condition label corresponds to: therapeutic diphenylcyclopropenone sensitization with weekly scalp DPC. Blood at each patch-test visit was drawn before the patch test was applied. Eligible patients were aged 18 to 70, diagnosed with alopecia, deemed suitable for DPC therapy, and excluded if pregnant. Total RNA was extracted from unfractionated whole blood collected in Tempus Blood RNA tubes. Receptor amplification or capture employed RACE. The run used a NextSeq 500. During library preparation, unique molecular identifiers were attached to individual cDNA molecules so that TCRs could be counted quantitatively and reproducibly. For every blood RNA sample, sequencing covered both the TCR alpha and TCR beta chains. For the original study's pipeline: The median number of TCRs per sample was some 100,000, ranging from roughly 23,224 to 690,600. V, J and CDR3 annotation of the TCR reads was carried out using the Decombinator software suite. Every sample was subsampled to the same number of TCRs (28,000) for the PS versus PT1 abundance plots. Expanded TCRs were defined as absent before sensitization and observed at least eight times at the 2-week time point. TCRdb cleaned the public reads at Q25 with fastp, built clones with MiXCR and kept in-frame beta chains. Rows are combined by CDR3 protein, so each entry shows the most common genes and DNA. Here the V and J calls rest on TCRdb's processing, not on the authors' analysis. This sample holds over 100,000 distinct CDR3 sequences; 9.2% were observed only once. More than 3% of the sample comes from the top ten.

The sample here was whole blood, taken in connection with sensitization to the hapten diphenylcyclopropenone (DPC). The TCR was taken from a woman in her 40s with alopecia areata. Some clones in this sample may be carry-over from other donors' samples. Recombination connected TRBV11-2 to TRBJ1-4; the D gene is not confidently resolved. In nucleotide form, the sequence is TGTGCCAGCAGCCCATTTCCGGTGGGGAGAGATGAAAAACTGTTTTTT. It is translated as CASSPFPVGRDEKLFF.